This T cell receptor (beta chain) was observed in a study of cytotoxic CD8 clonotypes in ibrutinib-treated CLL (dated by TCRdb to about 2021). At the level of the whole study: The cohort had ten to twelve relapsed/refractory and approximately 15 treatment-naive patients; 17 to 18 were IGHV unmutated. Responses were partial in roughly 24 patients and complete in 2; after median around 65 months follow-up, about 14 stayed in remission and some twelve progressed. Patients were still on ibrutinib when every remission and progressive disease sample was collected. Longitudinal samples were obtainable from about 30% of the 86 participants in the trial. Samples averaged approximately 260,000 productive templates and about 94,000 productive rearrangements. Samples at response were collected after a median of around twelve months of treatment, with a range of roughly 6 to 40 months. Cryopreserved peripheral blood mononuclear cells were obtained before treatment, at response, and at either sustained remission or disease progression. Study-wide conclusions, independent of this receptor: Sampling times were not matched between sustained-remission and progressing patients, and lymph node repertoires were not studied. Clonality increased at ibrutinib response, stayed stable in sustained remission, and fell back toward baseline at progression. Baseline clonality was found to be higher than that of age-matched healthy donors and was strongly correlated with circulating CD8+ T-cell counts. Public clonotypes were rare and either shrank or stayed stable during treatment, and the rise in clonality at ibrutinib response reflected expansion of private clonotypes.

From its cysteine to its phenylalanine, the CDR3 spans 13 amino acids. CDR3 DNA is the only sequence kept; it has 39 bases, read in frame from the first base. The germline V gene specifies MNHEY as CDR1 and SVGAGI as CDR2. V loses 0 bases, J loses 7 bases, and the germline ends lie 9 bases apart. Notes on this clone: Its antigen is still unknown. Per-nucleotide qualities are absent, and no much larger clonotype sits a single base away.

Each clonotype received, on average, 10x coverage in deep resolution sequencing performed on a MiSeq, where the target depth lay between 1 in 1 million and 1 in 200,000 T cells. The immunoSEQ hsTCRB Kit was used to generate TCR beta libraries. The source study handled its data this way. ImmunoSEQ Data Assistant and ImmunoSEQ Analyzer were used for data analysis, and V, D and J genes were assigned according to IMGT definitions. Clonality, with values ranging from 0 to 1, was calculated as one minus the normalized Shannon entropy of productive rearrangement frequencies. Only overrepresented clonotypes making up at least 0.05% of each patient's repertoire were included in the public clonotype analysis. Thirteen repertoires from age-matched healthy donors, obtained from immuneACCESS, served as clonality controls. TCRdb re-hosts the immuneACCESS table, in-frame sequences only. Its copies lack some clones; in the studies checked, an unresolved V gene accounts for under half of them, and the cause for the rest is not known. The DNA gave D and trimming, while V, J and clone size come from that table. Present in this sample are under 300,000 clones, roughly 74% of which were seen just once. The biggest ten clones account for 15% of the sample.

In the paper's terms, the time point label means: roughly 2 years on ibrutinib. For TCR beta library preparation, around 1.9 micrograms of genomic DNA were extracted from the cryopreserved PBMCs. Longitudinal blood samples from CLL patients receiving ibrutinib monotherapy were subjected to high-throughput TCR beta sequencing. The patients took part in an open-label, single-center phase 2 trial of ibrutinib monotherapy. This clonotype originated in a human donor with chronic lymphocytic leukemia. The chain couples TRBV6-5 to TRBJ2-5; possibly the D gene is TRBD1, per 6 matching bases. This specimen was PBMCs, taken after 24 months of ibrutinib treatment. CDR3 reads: CASSYSKGGTQYF. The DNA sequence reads TGTGCCAGCAGTTACTCGAAAGGGGGGACCCAGTACTTC.